This entry concerns a single T cell receptor beta chain. These data belong to a study of blood T cell repertoires in COVID-19. Study details: The origin of the acute and convalescent COVID-19 samples was the United States, Italy and Spain. From T cells, B-cell-depleted T cells, or PBMCs came the material, which was cDNA or gDNA.

Germline assignment: CDR1 SQVTM and CDR2 ANQGSEA. V trimming: 6 bases; J trimming: 2 bases; junction bases outside the gene matches: 8. The CDR3 spans 15 residues. Per the original data handling: The authors estimated nucleated cell counts from reference gene primer amplification. Measured with immunoSEQ multiplex PCR; TCRdb has only the in-frame clones, and not every one. The DNA was the basis for D and trimming; V, J and clone size are from that table. The sample consists of roughly 240,000 clones, about nine tenths of them appearing once. The chain carries TRBV29-1 and TRBJ1-4; 8 bases line up with TRBD1. The source of this sequence is a woman in her sixties or seventies who had recovered from COVID-19. Sequencing input: peripheral blood. CDR3 sequence reads: CSVKAGGDTNEKLFF. The CDR3 DNA reads as TGCAGCGTAAAAGCAGGGGGCGATACTAATGAAAAACTGTTTTTT.